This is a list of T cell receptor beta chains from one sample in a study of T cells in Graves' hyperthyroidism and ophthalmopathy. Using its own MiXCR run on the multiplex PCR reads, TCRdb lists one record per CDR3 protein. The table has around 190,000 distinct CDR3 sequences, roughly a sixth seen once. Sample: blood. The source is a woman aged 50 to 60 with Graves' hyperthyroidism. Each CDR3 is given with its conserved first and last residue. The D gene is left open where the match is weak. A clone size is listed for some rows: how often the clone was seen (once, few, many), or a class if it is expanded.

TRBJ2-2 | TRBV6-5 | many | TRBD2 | CASSYGTSGLLGTGELFF | TGTGCCAGCAGTTACGGGACTAGCGGGCTCCTAGGCACCGGGGAGCTGTTTTTT
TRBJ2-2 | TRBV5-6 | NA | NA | CASNRPGRQNTGELFF | TGTGCCAGCAACCGACCTGGGCGGCAGAACACCGGGGAGCTGTTTTTT
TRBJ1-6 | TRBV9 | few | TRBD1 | CASSVADPTGGVGSPLHF | TGTGCCAGCAGCGTGGCTGACCCTACAGGGGGCGTCGGGTCACCCCTCCACTTT
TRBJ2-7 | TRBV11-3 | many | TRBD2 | CASSPAGTTRDEQYF | TGTGCCAGCAGCCCAGCGGGGACGACAAGAGACGAGCAGTACTTC
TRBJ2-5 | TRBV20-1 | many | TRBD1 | CSAYAGQGASTETQYF | TGCAGTGCTTACGCGGGACAGGGGGCGTCTACCGAGACCCAGTACTTC
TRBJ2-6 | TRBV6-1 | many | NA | CASSPRVRSPGANVLTF | TGTGCCAGCAGCCCCAGGGTGAGGAGTCCTGGGGCCAACGTCCTGACTTTC
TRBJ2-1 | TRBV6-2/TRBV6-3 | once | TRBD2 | CASSYFSGSSDEQFF | TGTGCCAGCAGTTATTTTAGCGGGAGTAGCGATGAGCAGTTCTTC
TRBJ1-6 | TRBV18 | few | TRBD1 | CASPSGTGKNNSPLHF | TGTGCCAGCCCTTCGGGGACAGGCAAGAATAATTCACCCCTCCACTTT
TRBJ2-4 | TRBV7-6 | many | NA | CASSLQGGNIQYF | TGTGCCAGCAGCTTACAGGGGGGAAACATTCAGTACTTC
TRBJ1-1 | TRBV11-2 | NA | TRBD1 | CASSLRTGGNTEAFF | TGTGCCAGCAGCCTCCGGACAGGGGGCAACACTGAAGCTTTCTTT
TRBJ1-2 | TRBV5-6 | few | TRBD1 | CASSLGGQSDGYTF | TGTGCCAGCAGCTTGGGGGGACAGTCGGATGGCTACACCTTC
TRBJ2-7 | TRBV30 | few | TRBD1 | CACSGQGIEQYF | TGTGCCTGTTCGGGACAGGGGATAGAGCAGTACTTC
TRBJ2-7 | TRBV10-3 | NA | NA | CAISVKGTHEQYF | TGTGCCATCAGTGTGAAGGGTACCCACGAGCAGTACTTC
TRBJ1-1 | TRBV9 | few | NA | CASSAPAPNTEAFF | TGTGCCAGCAGCGCCCCGGCACCGAACACTGAAGCTTTCTTT
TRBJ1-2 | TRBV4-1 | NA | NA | CASSQVPDIRRGYTF | TGCGCCAGCAGCCAAGTGCCAGATATTCGTCGTGGCTACACCTTC
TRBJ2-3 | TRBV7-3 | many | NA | CASSLGPSPIGTDTQYF | TGTGCCAGCAGCTTAGGACCATCCCCAATTGGCACAGATACGCAGTATTTT
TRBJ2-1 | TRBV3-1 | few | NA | CASSQELAYNEQFF | TGTGCCAGCAGCCAAGAACTAGCTTACAATGAGCAGTTCTTC
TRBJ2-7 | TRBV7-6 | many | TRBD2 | CASSGGDYYEQYF | TGTGCCAGCAGCGGAGGGGACTACTACGAGCAGTACTTC
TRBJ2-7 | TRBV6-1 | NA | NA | CATNDRATYEQYF | TGTGCCACCAACGACAGAGCAACCTACGAGCAGTACTTC
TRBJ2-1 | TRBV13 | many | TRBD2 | CASSFGTSGNEQFF | TGTGCCAGCAGCTTTGGGACTAGCGGGAATGAGCAGTTCTTC
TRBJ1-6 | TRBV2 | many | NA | CASMWGGESPLHF | TGTGCCAGCATGTGGGGGGGAGAATCACCCCTCCACTTT
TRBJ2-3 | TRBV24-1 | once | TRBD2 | CATSAGTSGRVLTDTQYF | TGTGCCACCAGTGCCGGGACTAGCGGGAGAGTACTTACAGATACGCAGTATTTT
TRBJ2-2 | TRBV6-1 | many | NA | CASSADLNTGELFF | TGTGCCAGCAGCGCCGATTTGAACACCGGGGAGCTGTTTTTT
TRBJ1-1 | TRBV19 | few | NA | CASSTLQGGNTEAFF | TGTGCCAGTAGTACCCTACAGGGTGGGAACACTGAAGCTTTCTTT
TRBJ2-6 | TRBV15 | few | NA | CATSREYGTPYSGANVLTF | TGTGCCACCAGCAGAGAATACGGGACACCCTACTCTGGGGCCAACGTCCTGACTTTC
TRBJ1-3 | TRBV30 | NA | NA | CAWGTVSGNTIYF | TGTGCCTGGGGGACGGTCTCTGGAAACACCATATATTTT
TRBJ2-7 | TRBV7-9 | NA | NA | CASSRDTIYEQHF | TGTGCCAGCAGCAGGGACACGATCTACGAGCAGCACTTC
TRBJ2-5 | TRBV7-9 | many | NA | CASSLVSETQYF | TGTGCCAGCAGCTTAGTTAGTGAGACCCAGTACTTC
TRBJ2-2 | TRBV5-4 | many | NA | CASSLAAGNTGELFF | TGTGCCAGCAGCTTGGCGGCAGGGAACACCGGGGAGCTGTTTTTT
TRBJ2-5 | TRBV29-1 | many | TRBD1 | CSVRQGTSPGETQYF | TGCAGCGTAAGACAGGGGACCTCCCCCGGAGAGACCCAGTACTTC
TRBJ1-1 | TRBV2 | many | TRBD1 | CASSPTLGGRTEAFF | TGTGCCAGCAGCCCCACGTTAGGGGGCAGGACTGAAGCTTTCTTT
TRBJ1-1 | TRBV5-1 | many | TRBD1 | CASSLMGQGVETEAFF | TGCGCCAGCAGCCTGATGGGACAGGGGGTCGAAACTGAAGCTTTCTTT
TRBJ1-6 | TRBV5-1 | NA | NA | CASSLGGNSNSPLHF | TGCGCCAGCAGCTTGGGGGGTAATAGCAATTCACCCCTCCACTTT
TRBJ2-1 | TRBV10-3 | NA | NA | CAISEQTDYNEQFF | TGTGCCATCAGTGAGCAGACGGATTACAATGAGCAGTTCTTC
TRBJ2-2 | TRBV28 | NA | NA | CASSLLQGGGTGELFF | TGTGCCAGCAGTTTATTACAGGGAGGAGGGACCGGGGAGCTGTTTTTT
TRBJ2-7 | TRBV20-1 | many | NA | CSARMTYEQYF | TGCAGTGCTAGAATGACCTACGAGCAGTACTTC
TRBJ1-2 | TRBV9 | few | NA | CASSVDRTPYGYTF | TGTGCCAGCAGCGTAGATAGGACGCCGTATGGCTACACCTTC
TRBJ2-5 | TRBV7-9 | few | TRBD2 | CASSLARLAGAEIETQYF | TGTGCCAGCAGCTTAGCGCGGCTAGCGGGAGCAGAGATCGAGACCCAGTACTTC
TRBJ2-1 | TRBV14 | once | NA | CASSQDPLSFAEQFF | TGTGCCAGCAGCCAAGATCCTCTTAGTTTTGCTGAGCAGTTCTTC
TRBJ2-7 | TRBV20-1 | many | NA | CSARAKGERTYEQYF | TGCAGTGCTAGAGCTAAGGGAGAGCGGACCTACGAGCAGTACTTC
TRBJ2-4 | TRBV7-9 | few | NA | CASSLGPGFDKNIQYF | TGTGCCAGCAGCTTAGGGCCGGGGTTTGACAAAAACATTCAGTACTTC
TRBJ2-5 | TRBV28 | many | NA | CASSLPGRNQETQYF | TGTGCCAGCAGTTTACCTGGCCGGAACCAAGAGACCCAGTACTTC
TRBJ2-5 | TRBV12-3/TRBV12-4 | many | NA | CASSLGAGGSQETQYF | TGTGCCAGCAGTTTAGGTGCAGGGGGGTCCCAAGAGACCCAGTACTTC
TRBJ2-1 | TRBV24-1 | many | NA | CATSTRGRGYNEQFF | TGTGCCACCAGCACTAGGGGGAGGGGCTACAATGAGCAGTTCTTC
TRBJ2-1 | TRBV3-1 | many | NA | CASSPSGVPSYNEQFF | TGTGCCAGCAGCCCCTCGGGAGTACCCTCCTACAATGAGCAGTTCTTC
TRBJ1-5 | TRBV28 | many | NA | CASSLGLSNQPQHF | TGTGCCAGCAGTCTCGGACTTAGCAATCAGCCCCAGCATTTT
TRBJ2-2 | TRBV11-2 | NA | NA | CASSLGTPVGSGELFF | TGTGCCAGCAGCTTAGGGACCCCCGTCGGGTCCGGGGAGCTGTTTTTT
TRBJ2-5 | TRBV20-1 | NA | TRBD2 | CSASPRVLAGEETQYF | TGCAGTGCTAGCCCCCGGGTACTAGCGGGGGAAGAGACCCAGTACTTC
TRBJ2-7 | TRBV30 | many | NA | CAWSGLAYEQYF | TGTGCCTGGAGTGGCCTAGCCTACGAGCAGTACTTC
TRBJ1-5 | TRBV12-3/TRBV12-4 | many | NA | CASTRTDQQPQHF | TGTGCCAGCACCCGGACAGATCAACAGCCCCAGCATTTT